This T cell receptor (beta chain) was sequenced for a study of T cell responses to AZD1222 COVID-19 vaccine. The method was immunoSEQ multiplex PCR; TCRdb's version includes in-frame clones alone and lacks a portion of them. The sample holds approximately 45,000 clones; roughly 89% are singletons and the top ten take 1% to 1.3%. The receptor's source is an adult who received the AZD1222 COVID-19 vaccine. The sample consisted of peripheral blood, taken 28 days after the second AZD1222 dose.

The CDR3 is CASSNTGGNYGYTF. In nucleotides, the CDR3 is TGCGCCAGCAGCAACACAGGGGGGAACTATGGCTACACCTTC. The chain combines TRBV5-1 with TRBJ1-2, with 8 nucleotides matching TRBD1. This CDR3 comprises 14 residues. The ends lost 4 bases at V and 2 bases at J; junction bases unmatched: 4. Per germline, CDR1 SGHRS and CDR2 YFSETQ.